These T cell receptor beta chains were read from a single sample in a study of blood T cell repertoires in COVID-19. Only in-frame clones appear in the TCRdb table, and some are missing; sequencing was by immunoSEQ multiplex PCR. This table has about 22,000 clones, 80% appearing once. Material for sequencing was peripheral blood. These receptors all stem from a man in his 60s with active COVID-19. Each CDR3 is given with its conserved first and last residue. D genes are given only for firm matches. Clone size is shown for a subset of rows, as once, few, many or a class of expanded clone.

TRBV28	-	few	TRBJ2-3	TGTGCCGGCAGTCGAGCTGGCACAGATACGCAGTATTTT	CAGSRAGTDTQYF
TRBV14	-	-	TRBJ2-7	TGTGCCAGCAGCGTCGCCGGGGTCTCGTTCTACGAGCAGTACTTC	CASSVAGVSFYEQYF
TRBV4-1	-	-	TRBJ1-1	TGCGCCAGCAGCCAACTTTATGGGTTCTCAGGGGAAACTGAAGCTTTCTTT	CASSQLYGFSGETEAFF
TRBV7-9	TRBD1	-	TRBJ1-1	TGTGCCAGCAGCTCTCGACAGGGGGACGCTTTCTTT	CASSSRQGDAFF
TRBV19	-	once	TRBJ2-5	TGTGCCAGTAGTATTGCCCCGACTAGAGGGGAGACCCAGTACTTC	CASSIAPTRGETQYF
TRBV7-9	TRBD2	few	TRBJ2-5	TGTGCCAGCAGCTTAGTCAGCGGGAGTGGAGAGACCCAGTACTTC	CASSLVSGSGETQYF
TRBV28	TRBD2	-	TRBJ2-3	TGTGCCAGCAGGAACGTAGCGGGAGTAAGGGCAGATACGCAGTATTTT	CASRNVAGVRADTQYF
TRBV6-2/TRBV6-3	-	-	TRBJ1-5	TGTGCCAGCAGTCGGGACTCTCTCAATCAGCCCCAGCATTTT	CASSRDSLNQPQHF
TRBV9	-	-	TRBJ2-2	TGTGCCAGCAGCGTAGTCAGCGGATCAGCCGAGACCGGGGAGCTGTTTTTT	CASSVVSGSAETGELFF
TRBV18	TRBD2	few	TRBJ2-1	TGTGCCAGCTCACCCCCAGGGCTAGCGGGAGGATACAATGAGCAGTTCTTC	CASSPPGLAGGYNEQFF